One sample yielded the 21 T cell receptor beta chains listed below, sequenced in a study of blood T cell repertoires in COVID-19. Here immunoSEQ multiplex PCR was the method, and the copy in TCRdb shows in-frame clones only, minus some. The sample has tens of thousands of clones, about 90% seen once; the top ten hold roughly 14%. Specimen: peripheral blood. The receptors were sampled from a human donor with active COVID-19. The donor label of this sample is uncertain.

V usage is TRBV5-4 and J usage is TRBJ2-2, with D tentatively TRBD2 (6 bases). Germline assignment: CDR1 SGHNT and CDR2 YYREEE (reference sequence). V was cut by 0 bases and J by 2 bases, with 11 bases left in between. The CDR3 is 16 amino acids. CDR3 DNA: TGTGCCAGCAGCTTGGGGGGGACTGTTAACACCGGGGAGCTGTTTTTT. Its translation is CASSLGGTVNTGELFF.

The CDR3 DNA is TGTGCCAGCAGCCTAGGAGCGTCGGTCGGGGAGCTGTTTTTT. Amino acid sequence: CASSLGASVGELFF. V gene TRBV7-2 combines with J gene TRBJ2-2; D gene uncertain. Germline values: CDR1 SGHTA, CDR2 FQGNSA. Trimming pared 5 bases from V and 7 bases from J, leaving 14 bases between. CDR3 size: 14 residues.

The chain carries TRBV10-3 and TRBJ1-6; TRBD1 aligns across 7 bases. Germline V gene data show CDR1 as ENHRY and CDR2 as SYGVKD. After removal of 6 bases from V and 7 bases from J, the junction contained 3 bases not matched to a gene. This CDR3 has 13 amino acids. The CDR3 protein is CAIREGGNSPLHF. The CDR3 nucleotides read TGTGCCATCAGGGAAGGGGGCAATTCACCCCTCCACTTT.

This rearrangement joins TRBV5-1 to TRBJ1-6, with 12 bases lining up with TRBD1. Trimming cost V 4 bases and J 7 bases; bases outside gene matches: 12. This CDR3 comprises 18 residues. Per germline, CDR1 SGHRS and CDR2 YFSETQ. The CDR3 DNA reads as TGCGCCAGCAGCGTATTCCCGGGACAGGGGGCGGGAAATTCACCCCTCCACTTT. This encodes CASSVFPGQGAGNSPLHF.

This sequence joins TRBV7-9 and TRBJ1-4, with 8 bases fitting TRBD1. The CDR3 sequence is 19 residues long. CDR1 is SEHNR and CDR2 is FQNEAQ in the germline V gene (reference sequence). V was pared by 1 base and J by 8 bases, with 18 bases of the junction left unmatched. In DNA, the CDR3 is TGTGCCAGCAGCTTAGTTCGGGGACAGGACTTCCTAAGGCAGGAAAAACTGTTTTTT. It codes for CASSLVRGQDFLRQEKLFF. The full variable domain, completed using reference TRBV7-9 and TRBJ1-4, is DTGVSQNPRHKITKRGQNVTFRCDPISEHNRLYWYRQTLGQGPEFLTYFQNEAQLEKSRLLSDRFSAERPKGSFSTLEIQRTEQGDSAMYLCASSLVRGQDFLRQEKLFFGSGTQLSVL.

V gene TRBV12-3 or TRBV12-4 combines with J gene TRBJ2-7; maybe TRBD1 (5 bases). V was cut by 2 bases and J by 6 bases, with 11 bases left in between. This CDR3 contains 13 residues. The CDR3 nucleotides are TGTGCCAGCAGTTTACCAGGGCGTCCCGAGCAGTACTTC. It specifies CASSLPGRPEQYF.

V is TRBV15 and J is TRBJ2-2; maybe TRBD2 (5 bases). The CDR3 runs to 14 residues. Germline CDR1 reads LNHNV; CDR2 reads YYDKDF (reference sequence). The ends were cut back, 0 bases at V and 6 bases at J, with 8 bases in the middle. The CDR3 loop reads CATSRDGSAGELFF. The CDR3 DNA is TGTGCCACCAGCAGAGATGGGAGCGCCGGGGAGCTGTTTTTT. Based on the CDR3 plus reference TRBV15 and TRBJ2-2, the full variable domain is DAMVIQNPRYQVTQFGKPVTLSCSQTLNHNVMYWYQQKSSQAPKLLFHYYDKDFNNEADTPDNFQSRRPNTSFCFLDIRSPGLGDTAMYLCATSRDGSAGELFFGEGSRLTVL.

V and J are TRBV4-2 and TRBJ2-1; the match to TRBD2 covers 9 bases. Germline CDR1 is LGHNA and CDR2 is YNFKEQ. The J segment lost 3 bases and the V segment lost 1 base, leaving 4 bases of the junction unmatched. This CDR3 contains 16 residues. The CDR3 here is CASSQARLADYNEQFF. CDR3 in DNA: TGTGCCAGCAGCCAAGCCAGACTAGCGGACTACAATGAGCAGTTCTTC.

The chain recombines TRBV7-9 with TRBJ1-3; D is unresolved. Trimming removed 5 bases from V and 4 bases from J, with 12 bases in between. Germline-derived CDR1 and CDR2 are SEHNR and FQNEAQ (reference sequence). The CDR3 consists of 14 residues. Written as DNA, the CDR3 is TGTGCCAGCAGCCCTCCGGGGAGGGGAAACACCATATATTTT. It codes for CASSPPGRGNTIYF.

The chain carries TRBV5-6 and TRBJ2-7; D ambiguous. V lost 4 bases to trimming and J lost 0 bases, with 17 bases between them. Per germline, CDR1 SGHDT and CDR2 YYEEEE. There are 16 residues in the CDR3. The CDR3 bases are TGTGCCAGCAGCCTGGCTGAGACACTGTACTCCTACGAGCAGTACTTC. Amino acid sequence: CASSLAETLYSYEQYF.

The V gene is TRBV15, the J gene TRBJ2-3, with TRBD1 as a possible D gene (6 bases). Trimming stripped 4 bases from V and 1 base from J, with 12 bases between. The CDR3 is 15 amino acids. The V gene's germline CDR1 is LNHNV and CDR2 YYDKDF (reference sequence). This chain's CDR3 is CATSISPGGTDTQYF. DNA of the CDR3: TGTGCCACCAGCATTTCCCCAGGGGGCACAGATACGCAGTATTTT.

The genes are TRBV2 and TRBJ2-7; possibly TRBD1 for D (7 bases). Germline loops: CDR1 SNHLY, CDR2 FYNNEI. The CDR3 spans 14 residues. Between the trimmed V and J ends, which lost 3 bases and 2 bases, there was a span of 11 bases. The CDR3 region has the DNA TGTGCCAGCAGTGACAGGGGGGCTCCCTACGAGCAGTACTTC. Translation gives CASSDRGAPYEQYF.

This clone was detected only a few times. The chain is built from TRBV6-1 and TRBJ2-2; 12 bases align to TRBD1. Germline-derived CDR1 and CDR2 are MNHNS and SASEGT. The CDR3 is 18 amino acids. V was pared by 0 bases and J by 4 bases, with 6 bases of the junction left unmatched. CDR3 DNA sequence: TGTGCCAGCAGTGAAGCGCTAGGGACAGGGGGCCGCACCGGGGAGCTGTTTTTT. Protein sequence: CASSEALGTGGRTGELFF.

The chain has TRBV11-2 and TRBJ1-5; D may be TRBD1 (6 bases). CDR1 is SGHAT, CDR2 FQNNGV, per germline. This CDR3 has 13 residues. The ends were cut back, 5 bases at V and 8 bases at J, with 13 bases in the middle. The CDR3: CASSDTGIEPQHF. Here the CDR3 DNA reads TGTGCCAGCAGCGATACAGGGATTGAGCCCCAGCATTTT.

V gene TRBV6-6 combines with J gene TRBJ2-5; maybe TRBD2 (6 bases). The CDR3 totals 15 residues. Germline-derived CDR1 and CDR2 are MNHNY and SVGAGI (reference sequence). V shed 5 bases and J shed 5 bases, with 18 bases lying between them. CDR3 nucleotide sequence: TGTGCCAGCAGTCACCAACCGGGAGCGATGGAGACCCAGTACTTC. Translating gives CASSHQPGAMETQYF.

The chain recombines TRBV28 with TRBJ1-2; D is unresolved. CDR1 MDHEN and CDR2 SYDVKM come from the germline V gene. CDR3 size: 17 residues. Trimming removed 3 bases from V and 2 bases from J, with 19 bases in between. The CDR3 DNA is TGTGCCAGCAGTTTTGGTCGGTCTGGAGGACGGAACTATGGCTACACCTTC. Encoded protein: CASSFGRSGGRNYGYTF.

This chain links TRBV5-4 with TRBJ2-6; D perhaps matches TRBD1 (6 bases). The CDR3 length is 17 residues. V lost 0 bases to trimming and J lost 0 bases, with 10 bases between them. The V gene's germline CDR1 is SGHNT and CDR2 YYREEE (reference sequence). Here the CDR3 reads CASSLGQGNSGANVLTF. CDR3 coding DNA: TGTGCCAGCAGCTTGGGGCAGGGGAACTCTGGGGCCAACGTCCTGACTTTC.

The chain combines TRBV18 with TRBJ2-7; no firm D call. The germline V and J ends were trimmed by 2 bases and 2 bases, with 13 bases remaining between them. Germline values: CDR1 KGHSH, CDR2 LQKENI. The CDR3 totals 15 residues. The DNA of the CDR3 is TGTGCCAGCTCACCAGGCGCAGGCGCAACCTACGAGCAGTACTTC. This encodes CASSPGAGATYEQYF.

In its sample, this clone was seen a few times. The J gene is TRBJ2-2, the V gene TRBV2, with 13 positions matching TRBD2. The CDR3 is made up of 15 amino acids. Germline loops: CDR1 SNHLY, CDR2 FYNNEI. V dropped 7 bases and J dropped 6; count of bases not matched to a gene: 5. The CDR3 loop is CASIGLAGVAGELFF. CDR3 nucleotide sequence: TGTGCCAGCATCGGACTAGCGGGAGTGGCCGGGGAGCTGTTTTTT.

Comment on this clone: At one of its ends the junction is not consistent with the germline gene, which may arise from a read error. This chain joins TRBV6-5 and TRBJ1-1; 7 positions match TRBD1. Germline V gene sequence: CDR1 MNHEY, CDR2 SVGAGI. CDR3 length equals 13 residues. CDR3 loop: CASSITGDTEVFF. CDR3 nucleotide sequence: TGTGCCAGCAGTATAACAGGGGACACTGAAGTTTTCTTT.

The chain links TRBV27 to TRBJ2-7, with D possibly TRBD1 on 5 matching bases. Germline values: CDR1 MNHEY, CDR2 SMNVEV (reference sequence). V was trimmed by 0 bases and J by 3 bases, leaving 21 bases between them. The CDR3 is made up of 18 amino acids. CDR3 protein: CASSLSIGRSQGNYEQYF. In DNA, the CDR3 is TGTGCCAGCAGTTTATCGATCGGCCGGTCCCAGGGCAACTACGAGCAGTACTTC.